Listed below are T cell receptor beta chains from one sample, sequenced in a study of blood T cell repertoires in COVID-19. Sequenced by immunoSEQ multiplex PCR; TCRdb stores in-frame clones only, minus some. The repertoire holds approximately 190,000 clones, with more than 85% as singletons. Specimen: peripheral blood. The receptors come from a man in his sixties or seventies with active or convalescent COVID-19. Both conserved end residues are part of each CDR3. Fields, in order: CDR3 DNA, CDR3 protein, clone size, J gene, V gene, D gene. The D gene is left open where the match is weak. A row's size may be missing; if present it is once, few, many or a size class.

TGTGCCAGCAGTGACGTCGGCGGGAGAGTGACAGATACGCAGTATTTT,CASSDVGGRVTDTQYF,.,TRBJ2-3,TRBV2,TRBD2
TGTGCTAGTGGTTTGGGACAGGGCACTGAAGCTTTCTTT,CASGLGQGTEAFF,.,TRBJ1-1,TRBV12-5,TRBD1
TGTGCCAGCAGCCCCCGACTAGCGCGAAGCTCCTACGAGCAGTACTTC,CASSPRLARSSYEQYF,.,TRBJ2-7,TRBV7-9,TRBD2
TGCAGCGCCTCTCCCGGGTCCACAGATACGCAGTATTTT,CSASPGSTDTQYF,.,TRBJ2-3,TRBV29-1,.
TGTGCCAGCAGCTTAGAGGCTAGTCGGCATTTT,CASSLEASRHF,.,TRBJ1-3,TRBV7-9,.
TGTGCCAGTATACCGACAGGGGTCAGTTATGGCTACACCTTC,CASIPTGVSYGYTF,.,TRBJ1-2,TRBV19,TRBD1
TGTGCCAGCAGCTTAGCGGTTGGCTACAATGAGCAGTTCTTC,CASSLAVGYNEQFF,.,TRBJ2-1,TRBV13,.
TGTGCCAGCAGCCCGGGACAGGGACCCGGAAACACCATATATTTT,CASSPGQGPGNTIYF,few,TRBJ1-3,TRBV11-3,TRBD1
TGTGCCAGCAGCAAGAGGCCGGTAGGCTATGGCTACACCTTC,CASSKRPVGYGYTF,.,TRBJ1-2,TRBV28,.
TGCGCCAGCAGCTTGGGTCAGGGGTACGGCGAGCAGTACTTC,CASSLGQGYGEQYF,.,TRBJ2-7,TRBV5-1,.
TGTGCCAGCAGCTTTCCAGGGGAACACACTGAAGCTTTCTTT,CASSFPGEHTEAFF,few,TRBJ1-1,TRBV5-4,.
TGCGCCAGCAGGTTCAGTTTGAAAGATACGCAGTATTTT,CASRFSLKDTQYF,.,TRBJ2-3,TRBV5-1,.
TGCGCCAGCAGCCAAGTTAGTTTTTGGAGTGCGGCCTACAATGAGCAGTTCTTC,CASSQVSFWSAAYNEQFF,.,TRBJ2-1,TRBV4-1,.
TGTGCCAGCAGTTACCTCCTGGACTACACGGAGACCCAGTACTTC,CASSYLLDYTETQYF,.,TRBJ2-5,TRBV6-5,.
TGTGCCAGCAGCCAACTCGTAGATACGCAGTATTTT,CASSQLVDTQYF,.,TRBJ2-3,TRBV7-9,.
TGTGCCAGCAGCTTAGATCTCGGACAGGTGAATTCACCCCTCCACTTT,CASSLDLGQVNSPLHF,.,TRBJ1-6,TRBV11-2,TRBD1
TGTGCCAGCAGTCTAGGGGGTACCTATAATTCACCCCTCCACTTT,CASSLGGTYNSPLHF,.,TRBJ1-6,TRBV27,.
TGCGCCAGCAGCCTTCAGGGGGCGGCTAATGAAAAACTGTTTTTT,CASSLQGAANEKLFF,.,TRBJ1-4,TRBV5-1,TRBD1
TGTGCCAGCAGCGTAGGAGGGTACGATCAGCCCCAGCATTTT,CASSVGGYDQPQHF,.,TRBJ1-5,TRBV9,.
TGTGCCAGTAGCACAGGGGCCCTAGAGACCCAGTACTTC,CASSTGALETQYF,.,TRBJ2-5,TRBV19,TRBD1
TGTGCCTGGGACAGGGACGCTGGCTACACCTTC,CAWDRDAGYTF,.,TRBJ1-2,TRBV30,TRBD1
TGTGCCACCAGCAGATACAGGGCCAGTAATGAAAAACTGTTTTTT,CATSRYRASNEKLFF,.,TRBJ1-4,TRBV15,.
TGTGCCAGCACCCTCTCAGGGAATTCACCCCTCCACTTT,CASTLSGNSPLHF,.,TRBJ1-6,TRBV6-5,.
TGTGCCAGCAGTTCCACCCGACAGGGGGCGTATCAGCCCCAGCATTTT,CASSSTRQGAYQPQHF,.,TRBJ1-5,TRBV6-5,TRBD1
TGTGCCAGCAGCTTGGTGGCAGGGAATCAGCCCCAGCATTTT,CASSLVAGNQPQHF,once,TRBJ1-5,TRBV5-8,.
TGTGCCAGCAGCGGCGGGACTAGCGTACGCACAGATACGCAGTATTTT,CASSGGTSVRTDTQYF,.,TRBJ2-3,TRBV9,TRBD2
TGTGCCACCAGTGATTCCGGGACTAGCGGAACCGGGGAGCTGTTTTTT,CATSDSGTSGTGELFF,.,TRBJ2-2,TRBV24-1,TRBD2
TGTGCCAGCAGGCCCCCCGGGACAGGGTATAATGAGCAGTTCTTC,CASRPPGTGYNEQFF,.,TRBJ2-1,TRBV6-5,TRBD1
TGTGCCTGGTCCACCCCCGGGACACCGGTTCGCCCTTCACCCCTCCACTTT,CAWSTPGTPVRPSPLHF,few,TRBJ1-6,TRBV30,.
TGTGCCAGCAGCCCCAGGGTCACCGGGGAGCTGTTTTTT,CASSPRVTGELFF,.,TRBJ2-2,TRBV5-6,.
TGTGCCAGTAACAAAGCAGGGAGGACTGAAGCTTTCTTT,CASNKAGRTEAFF,.,TRBJ1-1,TRBV19,.
TGTGCCAGTAGTACGCGCCGGACAGGGGGCAACGTCCTGACTTTC,CASSTRRTGGNVLTF,once,TRBJ2-6,TRBV19,TRBD1
TGCGCCAGCAGGCAGGGGGCCCTTGGGGATGAGCAGTTCTTC,CASRQGALGDEQFF,.,TRBJ2-1,TRBV5-1,TRBD1
TGTGCCAGCAGTAGACAGGCCTCCTACGAGCAGTACTTC,CASSRQASYEQYF,few,TRBJ2-7,TRBV27,.
TGCGCCAGCAGCTTGGCGGACAGGGCCCAATTGTCCTACAATGAGCAGTTCTTC,CASSLADRAQLSYNEQFF,.,TRBJ2-1,TRBV5-1,TRBD1
TGTGCCAGCAGCTTAGAGGGGGCAGTAATCTACGAGCAGTACTTC,CASSLEGAVIYEQYF,.,TRBJ2-7,TRBV7-2,TRBD1
TGTGCCACCAGTGACCCTGGACTAGCAGAAGAGACCCAGTACTTC,CATSDPGLAEETQYF,few,TRBJ2-5,TRBV24-1,TRBD2
TGTGCCAGCAGTTACGGTCGCGGGAGGGCCCACAATGAGCAGTTCTTC,CASSYGRGRAHNEQFF,.,TRBJ2-1,TRBV6-2/TRBV6-3,TRBD2
TGTGCCAGCAGTTACCCTGGCCGACAAGGCGAGCAGTACTTC,CASSYPGRQGEQYF,few,TRBJ2-7,TRBV6-5,.
TGTGCCAGCAGTCCGCCGGGACAGGGACCTCAGCCCCAGCATTTT,CASSPPGQGPQPQHF,.,TRBJ1-5,TRBV28,TRBD1
TGTGCCAGCAGCTTACGTTTAGCCGAGTTCCAAGAGACCCAGTACTTC,CASSLRLAEFQETQYF,.,TRBJ2-5,TRBV11-2,.
TGTGCCAGCAGCTTAATGGTATCCCGGTACGAGCAGTACTTC,CASSLMVSRYEQYF,.,TRBJ2-7,TRBV11-2,.
TGTGCCAGCAGTTTTCCATACCCCCGATCCGGGACAACTTACTATGGCTACACCTTC,CASSFPYPRSGTTYYGYTF,.,TRBJ1-2,TRBV28,.
TGTGCCAGCAGCTTGGGTATCGGGGGGGCTTACGAGCAGTACTTC,CASSLGIGGAYEQYF,.,TRBJ2-7,TRBV5-5,TRBD2
TGTGCCTCTGGGGGGGAGTCCTACTACGAGCAGTACTTC,CASGGESYYEQYF,.,TRBJ2-7,TRBV28,TRBD2
TGTGCCACCAGCAGAGATCGCACGGGACAGGGAGAAGCTTTCTTT,CATSRDRTGQGEAFF,.,TRBJ1-1,TRBV15,TRBD1
TGCAGCGTTGTAGCAGCGATCAATCAGCCCCAGCATTTT,CSVVAAINQPQHF,.,TRBJ1-5,TRBV29-1,.
TGTGCCATCAGTGAGCCTGGACTAGCGGGAGACGAGCAGTACTTC,CAISEPGLAGDEQYF,.,TRBJ2-7,TRBV10-3,TRBD2
TGTGCCAGCAGCTTAGGGCACCTAGCGGGAGAACGGTACGAGCAGTACTTC,CASSLGHLAGERYEQYF,.,TRBJ2-7,TRBV7-9,TRBD2
TGTGCCAGCAGCTTTCAAAGACAGCAGCCCCAGCATTTT,CASSFQRQQPQHF,.,TRBJ1-5,TRBV5-8,.
TGCGCCAGCAGCTTTACCGGGATGAACACTGAAGCTTTCTTT,CASSFTGMNTEAFF,.,TRBJ1-1,TRBV5-1,.
TGCAGTGCTAGTAGCGGGAGAGGCTACAATGAGCAGTTCTTC,CSASSGRGYNEQFF,.,TRBJ2-1,TRBV20-1,TRBD2
TGTGCCAGCAGCCAAGATTCCACGCCAGGGGGCTCGCAAGAGACCCAGTACTTC,CASSQDSTPGGSQETQYF,.,TRBJ2-5,TRBV3-1/TRBV3-2,TRBD1
TGTGCCAGCACCACCGGACCGGGAGGCACAGATACGCAGTATTTT,CASTTGPGGTDTQYF,.,TRBJ2-3,TRBV28,.
TGTGCCAGCAGTTCCCAGGGGCGCTCCTACAATGAGCAGTTCTTC,CASSSQGRSYNEQFF,.,TRBJ2-1,TRBV6-2/TRBV6-3,.
TGTGCCAGCAGCTTAGGGACAGAAGAGACCCAGTACTTC,CASSLGTEETQYF,.,TRBJ2-5,TRBV7-2,.
TGTGCCAGTAGTAACGGACATAGCAATCAGCCCCAGCATTTT,CASSNGHSNQPQHF,.,TRBJ1-5,TRBV19,.
TGTGCCAGCTGGACTAGCCAACGTGAGACCCAGTACTTC,CASWTSQRETQYF,once,TRBJ2-5,TRBV28,TRBD2
TGTGCCAGCAGTGATTTGTCGGGCAGGGAAGAGACCCAGTACTTC,CASSDLSGREETQYF,.,TRBJ2-5,TRBV2,.
TGTGCCAGCAGGACAGTGGGGGCGAGGCTGGATGAGACCCAGTACTTC,CASRTVGARLDETQYF,.,TRBJ2-5,TRBV7-2,.